One sample yielded the 29 T cell receptor beta chains listed below, sequenced in a study of control samples from healthy donors and cancer patients. TCRdb's table, derived via immunoSEQ multiplex PCR, lists solely in-frame clones and lacks some. The data contain some 150,000 clones, less than 95% of them singletons. Sequences were obtained from PBMCs. These receptors came from a man aged 55 to 69 with colorectal cancer.

The chain links TRBV19 to TRBJ2-1; unclear D gene. Germline V gene lookup returns CDR1 LNHDA and CDR2 SQIVND (reference sequence). This CDR3 is 15 amino acids long. The germline V and J ends were trimmed by 0 bases and 2 bases, with 8 bases remaining between them. The CDR3 DNA reads as TGTGCCAGTAGTATAGATCGGAGTCCCTACAATGAGCAGTTCTTC. Its protein product is CASSIDRSPYNEQFF.

The DNA of the CDR3 is TGTGCCAGCATCCCTTTCCACTCTGGGGCCAACGTCCTGACTTTC. Amino acids: CASIPFHSGANVLTF. The genes are TRBV7-2 and TRBJ2-6; D not resolved. V shed 7 bases and J shed 0 bases, with 10 bases lying between them. This CDR3 has 15 residues. Per germline, CDR1 SGHTA and CDR2 FQGNSA.

V gene TRBV3-1 (or the pseudogene TRBV3-2) combines with J gene TRBJ2-3, with a tentative D call TRBD2 (5 bases). The CDR3 contains 15 residues. V shed 1 base and J shed 3 bases, with 11 bases lying between them. Germline-derived CDR1 and CDR2 are LGHDT and YNNKEL (reference sequence). The CDR3 DNA follows: TGTGCCAGCAGCCAAGGATACGGCGGGACAGATACGCAGTATTTT. It translates to CASSQGYGGTDTQYF.

This chain uses TRBV4-3 with TRBJ1-2; D remains ambiguous. Germline V CDR1 and CDR2: LGHNA, YSLEER. The CDR3 covers 16 residues. V dropped 0 bases and J dropped 3 bases, with 14 bases sitting between them. Here the CDR3 DNA reads TGCGCCAGCAGCCAAGAAAGGTTGAACAGCTACTATGGCTACACCTTC. This translates into CASSQERLNSYYGYTF.

The table lists this clone with a few counts. The J gene is TRBJ1-3, the V gene TRBV10-3; D unclear. The CDR3 is 15 amino acids. Germline V lookup: CDR1 ENHRY, CDR2 SYGVKD. Trimming shortened V by 6 bases and J by 0 bases, and 12 bases separated the two germline ends. The CDR3 sequence: CAIRDVARSGNTIYF. As DNA, the CDR3 is TGTGCCATCAGGGACGTAGCCCGCTCTGGAAACACCATATATTTT.

The chain couples TRBV15 to TRBJ2-7; 11 bases match TRBD1. With 5 bases clipped from V and 2 bases from J, the junction kept 5 bases outside the gene matches. In germline, CDR1 is LNHNV, CDR2 YYDKDF (reference sequence). The CDR3 consists of 15 residues. The CDR3 reads CATSGPGQGAYEQYF. CDR3 nucleotide sequence: TGTGCCACCAGCGGACCGGGACAGGGGGCCTACGAGCAGTACTTC.

The J gene is TRBJ2-5, the V gene TRBV7-2, with D perhaps matching TRBD1 (5 bases). Trimming left V 3 bases short and J 2 bases short, with 10 bases between. The V gene's germline CDR1 is SGHTA and CDR2 FQGNSA. The CDR3 length is 14 residues. The CDR3 loop is CASSFRVGQETQYF. Written as DNA, the CDR3 is TGTGCCAGCAGCTTCAGGGTCGGGCAAGAGACCCAGTACTTC. Looking up the rest from reference TRBV7-2 and TRBJ2-5 gives the full variable domain: GAGVSQSPSNKVTEKGKDVELRCDPISGHTALYWYRQSLGQGLEFLIYFQGNSAPDKSGLPSDRFSAERTGGSVSTLTIQRTQQEDSAVYLCASSFRVGQETQYFGPGTRLLVL.

A single count supports this clone. The chain carries TRBV30 and TRBJ2-5, with no clear D. Germline loops: CDR1 GTSNPN, CDR2 SVGIG (reference sequence). V was shortened by 7 bases and J by 6 bases, with 15 bases between the two germline ends. This CDR3 spans 12 amino acids. The CDR3 region is CASGRLEKTQYF. The DNA for the CDR3 is TGTGCCTCAGGACGGCTCGAAAAGACCCAGTACTTC.

The chain combines TRBV3-1 (or the pseudogene TRBV3-2) with TRBJ1-6, with TRBD1 identical over 8 bases. The germline V gene has CDR1 LGHDT and CDR2 YNNKEL (reference sequence). Trimming cost V 5 bases and J 10 bases; bases outside gene matches: 10. This CDR3 is 15 amino acids long. DNA of the CDR3: TGTGCCAGCAGCGGGGGACAGGCCGGGGGCTCACCCCTCCACTTT. Its protein is CASSGGQAGGSPLHF.

V gene TRBV6-1 combines with J gene TRBJ2-5; D is undetermined. V was pared by 3 bases and J by 6 bases, with 11 bases between. The germline gives CDR1 MNHNS, CDR2 SASEGT. This CDR3 region has 13 residues. DNA of the CDR3: TGTGCCAGCAGTGAGACCCCGTCCCAGACCCAGTACTTC. Encoded protein: CASSETPSQTQYF.

The J gene is TRBJ1-3, the V gene TRBV5-4; D unresolved. CDR3 size: 12 residues. Trimming took 3 bases from V and 7 from J, leaving 8 bases between them. Germline CDR1 and CDR2: SGHNT and YYREEE (reference sequence). CDR3 loop: CASSSETNTIYF. CDR3 bases: TGTGCCAGCAGCTCAGAAACGAACACCATATATTTT.

The genes are TRBV29-1 and TRBJ1-5; 11 bases match TRBD1. The CDR3 contains 13 residues. The J segment lost 5 bases and the V segment lost 6 bases, leaving 3 bases of the junction unmatched. The germline V gene encodes CDR1 SQVTM and CDR2 ANQGSEA. CDR3 in DNA: TGCAGCGTACGGGACAGGGGGGATCAGCCCCAGCATTTT. Translating gives CSVRDRGDQPQHF.

The chain is built from TRBV24-1 and TRBJ1-4; perhaps TRBD1 as D (5 bases). The CDR3 is 15 residues long. Trimming removed 6 bases from V and 5 bases from J, with 15 bases in between. The germline V gene encodes CDR1 KGHDR and CDR2 SFDVKD. The CDR3 is CATSPSGIGNEKLFF. For the CDR3, the DNA is TGTGCCACCAGTCCCTCAGGGATCGGAAATGAAAAACTGTTTTTT.

The sample holds one count of this clone. The chain combines TRBV11-2 with TRBJ1-6; D remains ambiguous. This CDR3 is 12 amino acids long. CDR1 is SGHAT, CDR2 FQNNGV, per germline. V was trimmed by 6 bases and J by 6 bases, leaving 6 bases between them. The DNA for the CDR3 is TGTGCCAGCAGACAGCCTAATTCACCCCTCCACTTT. This encodes CASRQPNSPLHF.

The rearrangement uses TRBV6-4 and TRBJ2-3; TRBD1 agrees at 9 bases. Per germline, CDR1 MRHNA and CDR2 SNTAGT. CDR3 length: 16 amino acids. Unmatched junction bases numbered 7, after V lost 1 base and J lost 5 bases. CDR3 amino acids: CASSDYGTGKGDTQYF. The CDR3 nucleotides read TGTGCCAGCAGTGACTATGGGACAGGGAAAGGAGATACGCAGTATTTT.

The CDR3 spells CASSVDGGTEAFF. The DNA of the CDR3 is TGTGCCAGCAGCGTCGACGGGGGCACTGAAGCTTTCTTT. This chain connects TRBV7-9 to TRBJ1-1; perhaps TRBD1 as D (5 bases). The CDR3 has 13 amino acids. V was pared by 5 bases and J by 4 bases, with 11 bases between. Germline CDR1 and CDR2: SEHNR and FQNEAQ (reference sequence). The full variable domain, rest sourced from reference TRBV7-9 and TRBJ1-1, is DTGVSQNPRHKITKRGQNVTFRCDPISEHNRLYWYRQTLGQGPEFLTYFQNEAQLEKSRLLSDRFSAERPKGSFSTLEIQRTEQGDSAMYLCASSVDGGTEAFFGQGTRLTVV.

The V and J genes are TRBV12-3 or TRBV12-4 and TRBJ1-5; no clear D gene. V was cut by 3 bases and J by 2 bases, with 2 bases left in between. This CDR3 contains 12 residues. CDR3 region: CASSFGNQPQHF. For the CDR3, the DNA is TGTGCCAGCAGTTTTGGCAATCAGCCCCAGCATTTT.

The J gene is TRBJ2-2, the V gene TRBV18; D gene uncertain. The CDR3 length is 15 residues. Trimming took 2 bases from V and 7 from J, leaving 14 bases between them. Germline lookup yields CDR1 KGHSH and CDR2 LQKENI. The CDR3 loop is CASSPKVAVNGELFF. Here the CDR3 DNA reads TGTGCCAGCTCACCAAAAGTGGCAGTAAACGGGGAGCTGTTTTTT. The full variable domain, its missing parts supplied by reference TRBV18 and TRBJ2-2, is NAGVMQNPRHLVRRRGQEARLRCSPMKGHSHVYWYRQLPEEGLKFMVYLQKENIIDESGMPKERFSAEFPKEGPSILRIQQVVRGDSAAYFCASSPKVAVNGELFFGEGSRLTVL.

The chain is built from TRBV28 and TRBJ2-7; possibly TRBD1 or TRBD2 for D (5 bases each). The CDR3 is made up of 16 amino acids. V lost 2 bases to trimming and J lost 5 bases, with 19 bases between them. Germline V CDR1 and CDR2: MDHEN, SYDVKM. The CDR3 loop is CASSLPAGLGGNEQYF. DNA of the CDR3: TGTGCCAGCAGTTTACCTGCAGGGCTAGGAGGTAACGAGCAGTACTTC.

The chain joins TRBV7-2 to TRBJ2-5; D unresolved. There are 14 residues in the CDR3. Trimming removed 1 base from V and 2 bases from J, with 8 bases in between. Per the germline V gene, CDR1 is SGHTA and CDR2 is FQGNSA. For the CDR3, the DNA is TGTGCCAGCAGCTTAGGCACAGAGCAAGAGACCCAGTACTTC. Protein: CASSLGTEQETQYF.

The rearrangement joins TRBV4-3 to TRBJ2-3; 12 nucleotides match TRBD2. Germline lookup yields CDR1 LGHNA and CDR2 YSLEER. The trim removed 1 base at V and 7 bases at J, leaving 6 bases unmatched. This CDR3 has 16 residues. The CDR3 region is CASSQAPSGGAYTQYF. In DNA, the CDR3 is TGCGCCAGCAGCCAAGCGCCTAGCGGGGGGGCGTATACGCAGTATTTT.

The chain has TRBV29-1 and TRBJ1-1, with D uncertain. Germline CDR1 is SQVTM and CDR2 is ANQGSEA. This CDR3 region has 11 residues. The V and J ends lost 3 bases and 8 bases respectively, with 10 bases between them. The CDR3 DNA is TGCAGCGTTGAGCGAGTCGGCGAAGCTTTCTTT. Translated: CSVERVGEAFF.

This sequence joins TRBV3-1 (or the pseudogene TRBV3-2) and TRBJ1-6; no reliable D call. Trimming stripped 2 bases from V and 10 bases from J, with 9 bases between. From germline, CDR1 is LGHDT and CDR2 YNNKEL (reference sequence). This CDR3 spans 13 amino acids. Here the CDR3 reads CASSQKVESPLHF. CDR3 in DNA: TGTGCCAGCAGCCAAAAAGTTGAATCACCCCTCCACTTT.

The chain links TRBV12-3 or TRBV12-4 to TRBJ2-7, with D tentatively TRBD1 (5 bases). This CDR3 is 12 amino acids long. Trimming shortened V by 6 bases and J by 6 bases, and 12 bases separated the two germline ends. The CDR3 is CASSPDSLEQYF. The CDR3 DNA reads TGTGCCAGCAGCCCAGACAGCCTCGAGCAGTACTTC.

CDR3 residues: CAIKGTSETQYF. CDR3 DNA: TGTGCCATCAAGGGGACTAGTGAGACCCAGTACTTC. The gene calls are TRBV10-3 and TRBJ2-5, with 8 bases identical to TRBD2. The CDR3 loop spans 12 amino acids. The V and J ends lost 7 bases and 5 bases, in that order; junction bases with no gene match: 3. CDR1 and CDR2 (germline): ENHRY, SYGVKD.

The chain combines TRBV2 with TRBJ1-2; TRBD1 agrees at 8 bases. Germline V gene lookup returns CDR1 SNHLY and CDR2 FYNNEI. The J segment lost 8 bases and the V segment lost 3 bases, leaving 8 bases of the junction unmatched. The CDR3 runs to 14 residues. DNA for the CDR3: TGTGCCAGCAGTGAGACAGGGGTCGGCGGAGGCTACACCTTC. Amino acids: CASSETGVGGGYTF.

The CDR3 is CASSLGGPEAFF. The CDR3 nucleotides are TGTGCCAGCAGCTTGGGCGGTCCTGAAGCTTTCTTT. The chain recombines TRBV5-6 with TRBJ1-1, with no clear D. Germline V gene data show CDR1 as SGHDT and CDR2 as YYEEEE. V was pared by 0 bases and J by 6 bases, with 6 bases between. The CDR3 contains 12 residues.

The rearrangement uses TRBV5-1 and TRBJ2-1; TRBD1 is a possible D gene (5 bases). The germline CDR1 and CDR2 sequences are SGHRS and YFSETQ. CDR3 length equals 12 residues. Trimming removed 0 bases at V and 15 bases at J, with 13 bases between. In nucleotides, the CDR3 is TGCGCCAGCAGCTTGGATAATCAGGGTGTGTTCTTC. Amino acids: CASSLDNQGVFF.

This clone occurred once. V is TRBV5-4 and J is TRBJ2-2; 8 positions agree with TRBD1. With V trimmed by 4 bases and J by 4 bases, 9 bases remained unmatched. Germline CDR1 reads SGHNT; CDR2 reads YYREEE (reference sequence). The CDR3 length is 16 residues. The CDR3 DNA reads as TGTGCCAGCAGCCCGGGGTGGACAGGGACCACCGGGGAGCTGTTTTTT. Amino acid sequence: CASSPGWTGTTGELFF.